Listed here are 23 T cell receptor beta chains from one sample, sequenced in a study of T cells in Graves' hyperthyroidism and ophthalmopathy. TCR beta CDR3 region amplification was performed from RNA transcripts. First-round RT-PCR targeting the TCR CDR3 was performed with the HTBI primer set. TCRdb re-called the multiplex PCR reads with MiXCR, one entry per CDR3 protein. The sample shows more than 450,000 distinct CDR3 sequences, around 20% of them seen only once. The sequenced material came from blood. All receptors come from a man aged 40-49 years with Graves' ophthalmopathy.

This clonotype has only a few counts. The V and J genes are TRBV5-6 and TRBJ2-2; 9 bases align to TRBD1. With 0 bases clipped from V and 6 bases from J, the junction kept 6 bases outside the gene matches. The CDR3 totals 16 residues. From germline, CDR1 is SGHDT and CDR2 YYEEEE. The CDR3, as DNA: TGTGCCAGCAGCTTGGCCACAGGGGGCTTTTCCGGGGAGCTGTTTTTT. Translated, it gives CASSLATGGFSGELFF. The full variable domain, its missing parts supplied by reference TRBV5-6 and TRBJ2-2, is DAGVTQSPTHLIKTRGQQVTLRCSPKSGHDTVSWYQQALGQGPQFIFQYYEEEERQRGNFPDRFSGHQFPNYSSELNVNALLLGDSALYLCASSLATGGFSGELFFGEGSRLTVL.

The rearrangement joins TRBV10-3 to TRBJ2-5; 11 bases are a match to TRBD2. J gave up 5 bases and V 6 bases, and 8 bases lay outside the gene matches. The germline gives CDR1 ENHRY, CDR2 SYGVKD. This CDR3 has 15 residues. This chain's CDR3 is CAISPLAGAGETQYF. In nucleotides, the CDR3 is TGTGCCATCAGCCCACTAGCGGGGGCTGGGGAGACCCAGTACTTC.

The chain links TRBV5-1 to TRBJ2-5; 8 nucleotides align to TRBD2. Germline CDR1 and CDR2: SGHRS and YFSETQ. This CDR3 is built from 15 residues. The ends lost 2 bases at V and 3 bases at J; junction bases unmatched: 6. The CDR3 nucleotides are TGCGCCAGCAGCTTTGGTAGCGGGGCTAAAGAGACCCAGTACTTC. It translates to CASSFGSGAKETQYF.

This clonotype was recorded a few times. This sequence joins TRBV12-3 or TRBV12-4 and TRBJ1-2; no definite D call. The V end lost 6 bases, the J end lost 8 bases, and 10 bases lay between the germline ends. The length of the CDR3 is 11 residues. CDR3: CASRSFRGYTF. The CDR3 nucleotides read TGTGCCAGCAGGTCCTTTCGAGGCTACACCTTC.

The chain carries TRBV3-1 and TRBJ1-5; no clear D. V was clipped by 1 base and J by 2 bases, with 9 bases between them. This CDR3 has 15 amino acids. Germline loops: CDR1 LGHDT, CDR2 YNNKEL (reference sequence). CDR3 nucleotides: TGTGCCAGCAGCCAAGGAGGTCCGGGCAATCAGCCCCAGCATTTT. It specifies CASSQGGPGNQPQHF.

About this clonotype itself: The junction does not match germline at one end; this may be a read error. The chain joins TRBV5-1 to TRBJ2-7; 8 bases fit TRBD2. The CDR3 is 16 amino acids. The germline V gene encodes CDR1 SGHRS and CDR2 YFSETQ. The CDR3 DNA reads as TGCGCCAGCAGCTTGGCCCCAGCGGGGGCTACCTACGAGCAGTGCTTC. Translating gives CASSLAPAGATYEQCF.

This clonotype was counted only a few times. The chain has TRBV18 and TRBJ2-5; D gene ambiguous. The CDR3 is made up of 13 amino acids. The V gene lost 0 bases and the J gene lost 4 bases, with 6 bases spanning the gap. Germline-derived CDR1 and CDR2 are KGHSH and LQKENI. CDR3 DNA: TGTGCCAGCTCACCACCGGTGTTAGAGACCCAGTACTTC. Protein product: CASSPPVLETQYF.

This clonotype was detected ten times or more. This sequence joins TRBV3-1 and TRBJ1-1; TRBD1 is a possible D gene (6 bases). The V gene's germline CDR1 is LGHDT and CDR2 YNNKEL (reference sequence). The CDR3 is 16 residues long. With 1 base removed from V and 5 bases from J, the gap between germline ends came to 17 bases. The CDR3 region is CASSQAHAGGRTEAFF. The CDR3 DNA is TGTGCCAGCAGCCAAGCCCATGCGGGGGGCCGGACTGAAGCTTTCTTT.

A few counts support this clonotype. The chain uses TRBV6-2 or TRBV6-3 and TRBJ2-3; D call uncertain. V lost 7 bases and J 7 bases, leaving 9 bases between the germline ends. Germline V CDR1 and CDR2: MNHEY, SVGEGT. The CDR3 length is 11 residues. The CDR3 coding sequence is TGTGCCAGCAACTCCCTTAATACGCAGTATTTT. Protein sequence: CASNSLNTQYF.

With regard to this clonotype: Because it lacks the conserved phenylalanine or tryptophan at the end, this CDR3 is likely a read error. The chain uses TRBV13 and TRBJ2-7; D is uncertain. The CDR3 consists of 12 residues. V gave up 2 bases and J gave up 0 bases, with 2 bases separating them. Germline CDR1 and CDR2: PRHDT and FYEKMQ (reference sequence). In nucleotides, the CDR3 is TGTGCCAGCAGCTTAAGCTCCTACGAGCAGTACCTC. Translated, it gives CASSLSSYEQYL.

In this sample, this clonotype turned up a few times. The CDR3 DNA sequence: TGCGCCAGCAGCACTCAGGGGGTCGGCACAGATACGCAGTATTTT. Its translation: CASSTQGVGTDTQYF. The rearrangement uses TRBV5-1 and TRBJ2-3; the match to TRBD1 covers 7 bases. The CDR3 is 15 amino acids. V shed 4 bases, J shed 1 base, and the junction held 6 bases outside the gene matches. CDR1 is SGHRS and CDR2 is YFSETQ in the germline V gene. The entire variable domain, with the rest obtained from reference TRBV5-1 and TRBJ2-3, is as follows: KAGVTQTPRYLIKTRGQQVTLSCSPISGHRSVSWYQQTPGQGLQFLFEYFSETQRNKGNFPGRFSGRQFSNSRSEMNVSTLELGDSALYLCASSTQGVGTDTQYFGPGTRLTVL.

Details on this clonotype: The junction does not match germline at one end; this may be a read error. The gene calls are TRBV24-1 and TRBJ1-5; 9 bases are shared with TRBD1. In germline, CDR1 is KGHDR, CDR2 SFDVKD. This CDR3 comprises 17 residues. Here the CDR3 reads CAASDRGRYYSNQPQHF. CDR3 bases: TGTGCCGCCAGTGACAGGGGGAGGTATTATAGCAATCAGCCCCAGCATTTT.

The chain recombines TRBV27 with TRBJ2-7; weak D call: TRBD1 (8 bases). CDR3 size: 16 residues. The germline gives CDR1 MNHEY, CDR2 SMNVEV (reference sequence). Trimming pared 5 bases from V and 5 bases from J, leaving 22 bases between. The CDR3 nucleotides are TGTGCCAGCAGTCTAACAGGGGGGGTCATTATCGACGAGCAGTACTTC. Protein sequence: CASSLTGGVIIDEQYF.

On this clonotype itself: Germline and junction disagree at one end, which may indicate a read error. The rearrangement links TRBV11-2 to TRBJ1-2; D might be TRBD1 (6 bases). The CDR3 has 12 residues. CDR1 SGHAT and CDR2 FQNNGV come from the germline V gene. CDR3 bases: TGTGCCAGCAGCTTAGGGGTCAGGGGCTGCACCTTC. Translating gives CASSLGVRGCTF.

V gene TRBV5-1 combines with J gene TRBJ2-7; D may be TRBD1 (6 bases). With 2 bases removed from V and 4 bases from J, the gap between germline ends came to 13 bases. The CDR3 runs 14 residues. Germline CDR1 SGHRS, CDR2 YFSETQ. CDR3 sequence (DNA): TGCGCCAGCAGCTTTGTCACAGGGCAATACGAGCAGTACTTC. It encodes CASSFVTGQYEQYF. Full variable domain (remainder filled in from reference TRBV5-1 and TRBJ2-7): KAGVTQTPRYLIKTRGQQVTLSCSPISGHRSVSWYQQTPGQGLQFLFEYFSETQRNKGNFPGRFSGRQFSNSRSEMNVSTLELGDSALYLCASSFVTGQYEQYFGPGTRLTVT.

The DNA for the CDR3 is TGTGCCAGCAGTGCAGGGGGGGTAGCGGTCTACGAGCAGTACTTC. It is translated as CASSAGGVAVYEQYF. The chain carries TRBV5-5 and TRBJ2-7, with D possibly being TRBD1 or TRBD2 (7 bases each). Per the germline V gene, CDR1 is SGHKS and CDR2 is YYEKEE (reference sequence). The CDR3 is 15 amino acids. The V end lost 5 bases, the J end lost 3 bases, and 18 bases lay between the germline ends.

This clonotype was picked up many times. V gene TRBV11-3 combines with J gene TRBJ1-1; 7 bases map to TRBD1. Trimming removed 4 bases from V and 3 bases from J; junction bases left unmatched: 5. The CDR3 totals 14 residues. CDR1 and CDR2 from the germline V gene are SGHNT and YENEEA. Written as DNA, the CDR3 is TGTGCCAGCAGCTCCAGGGGGACGGACACTGAAGCTTTCTTT. Protein sequence: CASSSRGTDTEAFF.

The chain has TRBV19 and TRBJ1-1; possibly TRBD1 for D (6 bases). The CDR3 extends over 15 amino acids. Germline CDR1 is LNHDA and CDR2 is SQIVND (reference sequence). V lost 4 bases, J lost 3 bases, and 15 bases lay in between. The CDR3 is CASSTQQGRDTEAFF. CDR3 in DNA: TGTGCCAGTAGTACGCAACAGGGCCGGGACACTGAAGCTTTCTTT.

This clonotype has at least ten counts. The chain employs TRBV2 and TRBJ2-3, with 15 bases matching TRBD2. The CDR3 length is 18 residues. The V gene's germline CDR1 is SNHLY and CDR2 FYNNEI. The junction had 10 bases not matched to a gene; V was cut back by 6 bases and J by 3 bases. In nucleotides, the CDR3 is TGTGCCAGCAGGATACGGACTAGCGGGAGGGCCTTTACAGATACGCAGTATTTT. Encoded protein: CASRIRTSGRAFTDTQYF.

This clonotype was found many times. The gene calls are TRBV2 and TRBJ1-1; D unresolved. Germline CDR1 SNHLY, CDR2 FYNNEI. Trimming cost V 6 bases and J 6 bases, with 8 bases left between them. This CDR3 comprises 11 residues. The CDR3 region is CASSGGAEAFF. In DNA, the CDR3 is TGTGCCAGCAGCGGAGGAGCTGAAGCTTTCTTT.

This clonotype was detected a few times. This chain links TRBV28 with TRBJ2-3; possibly TRBD1 or TRBD2 for D (5 bases each). Trimming shortened V by 2 bases and J by 6 bases, and 15 bases separated the two germline ends. CDR1 and CDR2 from the germline V gene are MDHEN and SYDVKM. The CDR3 runs 15 residues. The CDR3: CASSLPGNGADTQYF. CDR3 nucleotide sequence: TGTGCCAGCAGTTTACCGGGTAACGGGGCGGATACGCAGTATTTT.

The chain uses TRBV5-6 and TRBJ2-1; D unresolved. The V and J ends lost 0 bases and 5 bases respectively, with 6 bases between them. Per germline, CDR1 SGHDT and CDR2 YYEEEE. The CDR3 length is 13 residues. The CDR3 spells CASSLALNNEQFF. The DNA of the CDR3 is TGTGCCAGCAGCTTGGCCTTAAACAATGAGCAGTTCTTC. The full variable domain, in which reference TRBV5-6 and TRBJ2-1 provide the parts outside the CDR3, is DAGVTQSPTHLIKTRGQQVTLRCSPKSGHDTVSWYQQALGQGPQFIFQYYEEEERQRGNFPDRFSGHQFPNYSSELNVNALLLGDSALYLCASSLALNNEQFFGPGTRLTVL.

This clonotype appeared a few times. The chain is built from TRBV20-1 and TRBJ2-5; the match to TRBD2 covers 7 bases. From germline, CDR1 is DFQATT and CDR2 SNEGSKA (reference sequence). The junction had 16 bases not matched to a gene; V was cut back by 3 bases and J by 3 bases. The CDR3 spans 17 residues. CDR3: CSARPPQTGGFEETQYF. The CDR3 DNA is TGCAGTGCTAGGCCCCCCCAAACGGGAGGATTTGAAGAGACCCAGTACTTC.